These 13 T cell receptor beta chains originate from one sample sequenced in a study of blood T cells in healthy people across ages. Then a second PCR, running about 6 to 12 cycles, was carried out with a sample-barcoded 5' primer and a J-beta primer mix. TCRdb redid the calling of the 5' RACE reads with MiXCR, one entry per CDR3 protein. The table lists some 1.8 million distinct CDR3 sequences, 39% of them singletons, with roughly 23% in the top ten. Sequenced material: blood. Every receptor here comes from a human donor in good health.

CDR3 coding DNA: TGTGCCAGCAGCACCCCGCCCGGGACGGGGAACACTGAAGCTTTCTTT. The encoded protein is CASSTPPGTGNTEAFF. The chain employs TRBV7-3 and TRBJ1-1, with D perhaps TRBD1 (5 bases). The CDR3 has 16 amino acids. V lost 5 bases to trimming and J lost 1 base, with 17 bases between them. CDR1 and CDR2 (germline): SGHTA, FQGTGA.

This clonotype has just a few counts. The V call is TRBV14, the J call TRBJ2-1, with 8 bases identical to TRBD2. The CDR3 is 17 amino acids. V lost 4 bases to trimming and J lost 6 bases; unmatched junction nucleotides: 14. Germline V lookup: CDR1 SGHDN, CDR2 FVKESK. The CDR3 here is CASSPRGSAGASNEQFF. The CDR3 coding sequence is TGTGCCAGCAGCCCAAGGGGCTCAGCGGGGGCATCCAATGAGCAGTTCTTC.

This clonotype was seen repeatedly, ten times or more. The chain uses TRBV20-1 and TRBJ1-2; D ambiguous. Trimming shortened V by 0 bases and J by 1 base, and 3 bases separated the two germline ends. CDR1 and CDR2 from the germline V gene are DFQATT and SNEGSKA (reference sequence). The length of the CDR3 is 12 residues. CDR3 sequence: CSARDINYGYTF. DNA for the CDR3: TGCAGTGCTAGAGATATTAACTATGGCTACACCTTC.

As for this clonotype: At one boundary the junction diverges from the germline segment, which might be a read error. Written as DNA, the CDR3 is TGTGCCAGCAACTTAACCGGGACACGGAGGGACTATGGCTACACCTTC. Its protein is CASNLTGTRRDYGYTF. V is TRBV7-9 and J is TRBJ1-2; D perhaps matches TRBD1 (6 bases). CDR1 SEHNR and CDR2 FQNEAQ come from the germline V gene (reference sequence). There are 16 residues in the CDR3.

A word on this clonotype: Relative to the germline gene, one junction end is altered; a read error may explain this. This chain uses TRBV6-1 with TRBJ1-1; 9 bases match TRBD1. This CDR3 comprises 15 residues. Germline lookup yields CDR1 MNHNS and CDR2 SASEGT. CDR3 sequence (DNA): TGCGCCAGCAGTGAAGATCGGACAGGGGACGCTGAAGCTTTCTTT. It encodes CASSEDRTGDAEAFF.

This clonotype was recorded only once. V and J are TRBV4-2 and TRBJ2-3; 9 nucleotides line up with TRBD2. The CDR3 is 14 residues long. The germline V gene has CDR1 LGHNA and CDR2 YNFKEQ. The V and J ends lost 6 bases and 8 bases, in that order; junction bases with no gene match: 9. CDR3 DNA sequence: TGTGCCAGCAGAGTTGCGGGGGGGCCGAGTACGCAGTATTTT. Translating it yields CASRVAGGPSTQYF.

This clonotype was counted only a few times. The J gene is TRBJ2-4, the V gene TRBV19, with D tentatively TRBD1 (6 bases). The CDR3 runs to 14 residues. Per germline, CDR1 LNHDA and CDR2 SQIVND (reference sequence). The V end lost 4 bases, the J end lost 3 bases, and 10 bases lay between the germline ends. CDR3: CASSNRDNKNIQYF. Written as DNA, the CDR3 is TGTGCCAGTAGTAACCGGGACAACAAAAACATTCAGTACTTC.

This clonotype was seen a handful of times. J is TRBJ2-3 and V is TRBV29-1; D not resolved. Per germline, CDR1 SQVTM and CDR2 ANQGSEA. V lost 7 bases to trimming and J lost 0 bases, with 8 bases between them. The CDR3 extends over 12 amino acids. The CDR3 DNA reads TGCAGCGCCCAGCCCAGCACAGATACGCAGTATTTT. Translating it yields CSAQPSTDTQYF.

The CDR3 DNA reads as TGCGCCAGCGCCCCGGGGGGAATCTACGGTCAGCCCCAGCATTTT. It encodes CASAPGGIYGQPQHF. This sequence joins TRBV5-1 and TRBJ1-5; a weak D match, TRBD1 (5 bases). Trimming stripped 7 bases from V and 6 bases from J, with 20 bases between. Looked up from germline, CDR1 is SGHRS and CDR2 is YFSETQ. The CDR3 runs 15 residues.

This chain links TRBV4-3 with TRBJ2-2, with D unresolved. V dropped 1 base and J dropped 7 bases, with 13 bases sitting between them. The germline V gene encodes CDR1 LGHNA and CDR2 YSLEER. This CDR3 is 15 amino acids long. The CDR3 region is CASSQASGRHGELFF. The DNA for the CDR3 is TGCGCCAGCAGCCAAGCTTCTGGGCGACACGGGGAGCTGTTTTTT.

This chain uses TRBV13 with TRBJ2-6; 7 nucleotides align to TRBD1. CDR1 is PRHDT, CDR2 FYEKMQ, per germline (reference sequence). Trimming removed 4 bases from V and 1 base from J; junction bases left unmatched: 13. CDR3 size: 19 residues. CDR3 DNA: TGTGCCAGCAGCTCCCTTGGCTGGACAGGCATATCTGGGGCCAACGTCCTGACTTTC. It codes for CASSSLGWTGISGANVLTF. Together with reference TRBV13 and TRBJ2-6, the CDR3 gives the full variable domain: AAGVIQSPRHLIKEKRETATLKCYPIPRHDTVYWYQQGPGQDPQFLISFYEKMQSDKGSIPDRFSAQQFSDYHSELNMSSLELGDSALYFCASSSLGWTGISGANVLTFGAGSRLTVL.

V and J are TRBV6-5 and TRBJ2-7; 9 positions agree with TRBD2. The CDR3 spans 14 residues. Germline V CDR1 and CDR2: MNHEY, SVGAGI. V shed 6 bases, J shed 4 bases, and the junction held 7 bases outside the gene matches. This CDR3 is CASRTSGGIYEQYF. For the CDR3, the DNA is TGTGCCAGCAGAACGAGCGGGGGGATTTACGAGCAGTACTTC.

This chain links TRBV6-5 with TRBJ2-5, with D possibly TRBD2 on 6 matching bases. V gave up 5 bases and J gave up 0 bases, with 13 bases separating them. The CDR3 consists of 15 residues. Germline CDR1 reads MNHEY; CDR2 reads SVGAGI. In DNA, the CDR3 is TGTGCCAGCAGTCTCGGCGGGGCCGACCAAGAGACCCAGTACTTC. Translated: CASSLGGADQETQYF.